The 11 T cell receptor beta chains in this list originate from one sample, sequenced in a study of response to subunit inactivated influenza vaccine. One entry per CDR3 protein, called by TCRdb with MiXCR from the RT-PCR reads. The repertoire holds hundreds of thousands of distinct CDR3 sequences, with about 11% as singletons. These data are also associated with another study on T cells expressing NK-cell markers. This second study notes: Generation of TCR beta cDNA was performed by 5'RACE template switching incorporating UMIs.

The sample was PBMCs from blood, taken on the day of vaccination. The receptors here all came from a man in his fifties or sixties who received an inactivated influenza vaccine.

This clonotype was counted only a few times. The rearrangement uses TRBV5-1 and TRBJ1-1; no definite D call. The CDR3 covers 15 residues. Trimming took off 0 bases at V and 3 bases at J, with 12 bases between the two ends. The germline gives CDR1 SGHRS, CDR2 YFSETQ. The DNA for the CDR3 is TGCGCCAGCAGCTTGGGGGCCAGCTATTACACTGAAGCTTTCTTT. Its translation is CASSLGASYYTEAFF.

V usage is TRBV5-1 and J usage is TRBJ1-5; 8 bases align to TRBD1. This CDR3 is built from 14 residues. Germline CDR1 and CDR2: SGHRS and YFSETQ. V shed 5 bases, J shed 7 bases, and the junction held 8 bases outside the gene matches. The CDR3 DNA reads TGCGCCAGCAGATCTGGACAGGGCGAGCAGCCCCAGCATTTT. Translation: CASRSGQGEQPQHF.

This clonotype was counted a few times. The CDR3 sequence is CASSLWGRFRYQETQYF. CDR3 in DNA: TGCGCCAGCAGCTTGTGGGGAAGATTCCGTTACCAAGAGACCCAGTACTTC. The chain employs TRBV5-1 and TRBJ2-5; D not resolved. Looked up from germline, CDR1 is SGHRS and CDR2 is YFSETQ. Trimming took off 1 base at V and 0 bases at J, with 16 bases between the two ends. The CDR3 runs 17 residues. The variable domain in full, completed from reference TRBV5-1 and TRBJ2-5, reads KAGVTQTPRYLIKTRGQQVTLSCSPISGHRSVSWYQQTPGQGLQFLFEYFSETQRNKGNFPGRFSGRQFSNSRSEMNVSTLELGDSALYLCASSLWGRFRYQETQYFGPGTRLLVL.

This clonotype showed up just a few times. This chain joins TRBV4-3 and TRBJ2-1; 7 bases agree with TRBD2. The CDR3 runs 16 residues. The V gene end was trimmed by 3 bases and the J gene end by 7 bases; junction bases not matched to a gene: 12. CDR1 LGHNA and CDR2 YSLEER come from the germline V gene. The CDR3 spells CASSQAGVRVPNEQFF. The CDR3 nucleotides read TGCGCCAGCAGCCAGGCGGGAGTTAGGGTACCGAATGAGCAGTTCTTC.

This clonotype has just a few counts. V is TRBV6-2 or TRBV6-3 and J is TRBJ1-2; no definite D call. The germline V gene has CDR1 MNHEY and CDR2 SVGEGT. The CDR3 loop spans 13 amino acids. Trimming cost V 5 bases and J 3 bases, with 10 bases left between them. CDR3 sequence: CASSQSQDYGYTF. CDR3 in DNA: TGTGCCAGCAGTCAAAGCCAGGACTATGGCTACACCTTC.

This clonotype has a handful of counts. The rearrangement uses TRBV28 and TRBJ2-2, with 12 bases fitting TRBD2. The CDR3 contains 17 residues. Germline V gives CDR1 MDHEN, CDR2 SYDVKM. V lost 1 base, J lost 6 bases, and 6 bases stayed unmatched. The CDR3 region is CASSLLILAGGSGELFF. The CDR3 bases are TGTGCCAGCAGTTTATTAATACTAGCGGGAGGTTCCGGGGAGCTGTTTTTT.

A few counts support this clonotype. The gene calls are TRBV5-1 and TRBJ2-3; D uncertain. The germline gives CDR1 SGHRS, CDR2 YFSETQ. Trimming shortened V by 4 bases and J by 2 bases, and 14 bases separated the two germline ends. The length of the CDR3 is 15 residues. The CDR3 bases are TGCGCCAGCAGCCCCGGCCGAAGCTTCACAGATACGCAGTATTTT. Translated, it gives CASSPGRSFTDTQYF.

The rearrangement uses TRBV29-1 and TRBJ2-7; the match to TRBD2 covers 9 bases. Germline assignment: CDR1 SQVTM and CDR2 ANQGSEA. There are 14 residues in the CDR3. The V segment lost 3 bases and the J segment 2 bases; nucleotides outside the gene matches: 5. The DNA of the CDR3 is TGCAGCGTTGAGCCGCTAGCGGGGACCTACGAGCAGTACTTC. Its translation is CSVEPLAGTYEQYF.

This clonotype was picked up a small number of times. The gene calls are TRBV5-1 and TRBJ2-7; the match to TRBD2 covers 7 bases. Germline V gene data show CDR1 as SGHRS and CDR2 as YFSETQ. This CDR3 has 15 residues. Losses at the gene ends were 4 bases for V and 1 base for J; bases not matched to a gene: 8. CDR3 nucleotide sequence: TGCGCCAGCAGCGTATCCGGGACTAAGTCCTACGAGCAGTACTTC. Translating gives CASSVSGTKSYEQYF.

This chain connects TRBV28 to TRBJ2-2; maybe TRBD1 (6 bases). CDR3 length: 15 amino acids. V shed 7 bases and J shed 4 bases, with 16 bases lying between them. CDR1 is MDHEN and CDR2 is SYDVKM in the germline V gene. This CDR3 is CASKDSGTPTGELFF. The CDR3 coding sequence is TGTGCCAGCAAGGACTCCGGGACACCCACCGGGGAGCTGTTTTTT.

This clonotype was recorded at least ten times. V and J are TRBV6-2 or TRBV6-3 and TRBJ2-7, with D hard to call. Germline lookup yields CDR1 MNHEY and CDR2 SVGEGT. Between the trimmed V and J ends, which lost 0 bases and 3 bases, there was a span of 6 bases. This CDR3 comprises 13 residues. The CDR3 protein is CASSYSNLYEQYF. CDR3 nucleotides: TGTGCCAGCAGTTACTCGAACCTCTACGAGCAGTACTTC.